The 22 T cell receptor beta chains below all came from one sample that was sequenced in a study of blood T cell repertoires in COVID-19. This table comes from immunoSEQ multiplex PCR, and its TCRdb copy is limited to in-frame clones, with some not included. The sample records fewer than 250,000 clones, around four fifths being singletons. The sample was peripheral blood. These receptors came from a woman in her sixties or seventies with active or convalescent COVID-19.

The V call is TRBV27, the J call TRBJ1-5; 7 bases line up with TRBD1. The germline V gene has CDR1 MNHEY and CDR2 SMNVEV (reference sequence). Losses at the gene ends were 7 bases for V and 3 bases for J; bases not matched to a gene: 12. The CDR3 consists of 16 residues. The DNA for the CDR3 is TGTGCCAGCATATACACCGGGACAGAATACAATCAGCCCCAGCATTTT. Protein product: CASIYTGTEYNQPQHF.

Regarding this clone: Other DNA variants within this sample encode the same CDR3. The gene calls are TRBV11-3 and TRBJ2-1; TRBD2 aligns across 13 bases. The CDR3 contains 16 residues. Germline CDR1 SGHNT, CDR2 YENEEA. The J segment lost 3 bases and the V segment lost 6 bases, leaving 5 bases of the junction unmatched. This CDR3 reads CASSLGLAGIYNEQFF. DNA for the CDR3: TGTGCCAGCAGTTTGGGACTAGCGGGAATCTACAATGAGCAGTTCTTC.

This sequence joins TRBV4-1 and TRBJ1-1, with D uncertain. V lost 3 bases and J 10 bases, leaving 18 bases between the germline ends. The germline V gene has CDR1 MGHRA and CDR2 YSYEKL. The CDR3 loop spans 14 amino acids. The CDR3: CASSHDLEGKRAFF. CDR3 nucleotides: TGCGCCAGCAGCCATGACCTCGAGGGCAAGCGAGCTTTCTTT.

The chain links TRBV7-3 to TRBJ2-7; 13 positions agree with TRBD2. Germline-derived CDR1 and CDR2 are SGHTA and FQGTGA. CDR3 length: 16 residues. With V trimmed by 0 bases and J by 6 bases, 5 bases remained unmatched. CDR3 in amino acids: CASSLTGLAGVSEQYF. In DNA form, the CDR3 reads TGTGCCAGCAGCTTAACTGGACTAGCGGGAGTAAGCGAGCAGTACTTC.

The chain employs TRBV9 and TRBJ2-3; TRBD2 aligns across 7 bases. J was trimmed by 1 base and V by 0 bases; bases with no gene match: 5. The CDR3 extends over 16 amino acids. Germline assignment: CDR1 SGDLS and CDR2 YYNGEE. This CDR3 is CASSVAQGGGTDTQYF. The CDR3, as DNA: TGTGCCAGCAGCGTAGCTCAGGGAGGGGGCACAGATACGCAGTATTTT.

This rearrangement joins TRBV5-1 to TRBJ2-7, with D possibly TRBD1 on 5 matching bases. Germline assignment: CDR1 SGHRS and CDR2 YFSETQ. The CDR3 loop spans 15 amino acids. V was clipped by 4 bases and J by 3 bases, with 17 bases between them. In nucleotides, the CDR3 is TGCGCCAGCAGCCCACACCCAGACAGATACTACGAGCAGTACGTC. Protein: CASSPHPDRYYEQYV.

This sequence joins TRBV24-1 and TRBJ1-2, with TRBD1 matching over 10 bases. V gave up 2 bases and J gave up 1 base; unmatched junction bases: 9. The CDR3 is 18 amino acids. CDR1 KGHDR and CDR2 SFDVKD come from the germline V gene. The CDR3 DNA is TGTGCCACCAGTGATTCCCGACAGGGGGCTCGTATTAACTATGGCTACACCTTC. Translated: CATSDSRQGARINYGYTF.

The chain combines TRBV5-1 with TRBJ1-1, with 7 bases matching TRBD1. The CDR3 has 14 residues. Trimming cost V 2 bases and J 5 bases; bases outside gene matches: 6. Germline CDR1 and CDR2: SGHRS and YFSETQ. The CDR3 loop is CASSFQGGGTEAFF. The CDR3 bases are TGCGCCAGCAGCTTCCAGGGGGGTGGGACTGAAGCTTTCTTT.

The genes are TRBV12-3 or TRBV12-4 and TRBJ1-2; D is uncertain. This CDR3 region has 12 residues. V was pared by 0 bases and J by 8 bases, with 7 bases between. This CDR3 is CASSLAPLGYTF. CDR3 DNA: TGTGCCAGCAGTTTAGCCCCACTCGGCTACACCTTC.

The V gene is TRBV19, the J gene TRBJ2-1, with D tentatively TRBD1 (7 bases). Per germline, CDR1 LNHDA and CDR2 SQIVND (reference sequence). Trimming removed 8 bases at V and 2 bases at J, with 16 bases between. The CDR3 covers 15 residues. CDR3 region: CASSQGGSTYNEQFF. CDR3 nucleotides: TGTGCCAGTTCCCAGGGGGGATCCACCTACAATGAGCAGTTCTTC.

The rearrangement uses TRBV3-1 (or the pseudogene TRBV3-2) and TRBJ2-5, with no clear D. CDR1 and CDR2 from the germline V gene are LGHDT and YNNKEL (reference sequence). With 4 bases removed from V and 4 bases from J, the gap between germline ends came to 10 bases. The CDR3 has 13 residues. In DNA, the CDR3 is TGTGCCAGCAGCCCCAGACGCGGAGAGACCCAGTACTTC. Its protein product is CASSPRRGETQYF.

V usage is TRBV5-1 and J usage is TRBJ2-2; maybe TRBD2 (6 bases). The V gene lost 0 bases and the J gene lost 2 bases, with 14 bases spanning the gap. The V gene's germline CDR1 is SGHRS and CDR2 YFSETQ. This CDR3 is built from 17 residues. The CDR3 DNA follows: TGCGCCAGCAGCTTGGGTAGGGAGGATCTCAACACCGGGGAGCTGTTTTTT. Translating it yields CASSLGREDLNTGELFF.

This clone was seen only once. The V gene is TRBV27, the J gene TRBJ2-2; weak D call: TRBD2 (6 bases). The V end lost 10 bases, the J end lost 1 base, and 13 bases lay between the germline ends. CDR1 is MNHEY and CDR2 is SMNVEV in the germline V gene (reference sequence). CDR3 size: 14 residues. The CDR3 region is CATRRDLNTGELFF. CDR3 coding DNA: TGTGCCACCCGCCGGGACTTGAACACCGGGGAGCTGTTTTTT.

The chain carries TRBV4-1 and TRBJ2-4, with 7 bases that match TRBD2. After removal of 1 base from V and 7 bases from J, the junction contained 7 bases not matched to a gene. CDR1 is MGHRA and CDR2 is YSYEKL in the germline V gene. This CDR3 has 15 amino acids. CDR3 sequence: CASSQAEGGANIQYF. CDR3 bases: TGCGCCAGCAGCCAAGCCGAGGGAGGGGCGAACATTCAGTACTTC.

The chain has TRBV6-5 and TRBJ2-7, with D perhaps TRBD1 (6 bases). Germline V gene data show CDR1 as MNHEY and CDR2 as SVGAGI. The CDR3 is 14 residues long. V lost 6 bases and J 0 bases, leaving 12 bases between the germline ends. The CDR3 bases are TGTGCCAGCAGATTTACAGGGCGCTCCTACGAGCAGTACTTC. Protein sequence: CASRFTGRSYEQYF.

This chain joins TRBV7-9 and TRBJ1-2; TRBD1 matches 9 bases. Germline V gene sequence: CDR1 SEHNR, CDR2 FQNEAQ (reference sequence). The CDR3 spans 18 residues. V was clipped by 5 bases and J by 0 bases; unmatched bases: 13. This CDR3 is CASSMGQGASIPNYGYTF. The CDR3 DNA reads TGTGCCAGCAGCATGGGACAGGGAGCGTCTATTCCTAACTATGGCTACACCTTC. Complete variable domain (other parts from reference TRBV7-9 and TRBJ1-2): DTGVSQNPRHKITKRGQNVTFRCDPISEHNRLYWYRQTLGQGPEFLTYFQNEAQLEKSRLLSDRFSAERPKGSFSTLEIQRTEQGDSAMYLCASSMGQGASIPNYGYTFGSGTRLTVV.

The chain is built from TRBV12-5 and TRBJ2-7; 9 positions match TRBD2. J lost 5 bases, V lost 0 bases, and 11 bases had no gene match. CDR3 length: 17 residues. CDR1 and CDR2 from the germline V gene are LGHNT and FRNRAP. The CDR3 DNA reads TGTGCTAGTGGTTTGGTACTGGCTCTAGCGGGAAGACACGAGCAGTACTTC. It encodes CASGLVLALAGRHEQYF.

The CDR3 DNA reads TGCAGCGTGGGGCCCGAGGGGGCGGGACAGCCCCAGCATTTT. Protein: CSVGPEGAGQPQHF. The chain combines TRBV29-1 with TRBJ1-5; 7 bases are shared with TRBD1. The CDR3 runs to 14 residues. Germline V gene lookup returns CDR1 SQVTM and CDR2 ANQGSEA. V dropped 6 bases and J dropped 7; count of bases not matched to a gene: 12.

The rearrangement uses TRBV5-1 and TRBJ1-2, with 9 bases aligning to TRBD1. Trimming at V came to 2 bases and at J to 3 bases, leaving 5 bases not matched to a gene. The CDR3 runs to 15 residues. Germline V gene lookup returns CDR1 SGHRS and CDR2 YFSETQ. CDR3 region: CASSFLQGADYGYTF. The CDR3 DNA reads as TGCGCCAGCAGCTTTCTACAGGGGGCGGACTATGGCTACACCTTC.

The rearrangement links TRBV7-9 to TRBJ2-5; D gene uncertain. Trimming removed 2 bases at V and 2 bases at J, with 12 bases between. There are 15 residues in the CDR3. Germline V gene sequence: CDR1 SEHNR, CDR2 FQNEAQ (reference sequence). In DNA form, the CDR3 reads TGTGCCAGCAGCTTAAAAGCCACAGTTCAAGAGACCCAGTACTTC. This encodes CASSLKATVQETQYF.

This clone was seen more than once but under ten times. The identical CDR3 is also encoded by other nucleotide sequences in the sample. J is TRBJ2-2 and V is TRBV5-1; D is possibly TRBD1 (6 bases). This CDR3 contains 16 residues. Looked up from germline, CDR1 is SGHRS and CDR2 is YFSETQ. Trimming removed 4 bases from V and 0 bases from J, with 13 bases in between. The CDR3 DNA is TGCGCCAGCAGCCTGCAGGGGTTCGCGAACACCGGGGAGCTGTTTTTT. The encoded protein is CASSLQGFANTGELFF.

This clone was seen a few times. V usage is TRBV18 and J usage is TRBJ2-1; 10 bases map to TRBD2. J gave up 1 base and V 2 bases, and 11 bases lay outside the gene matches. The CDR3 contains 19 residues. Germline V gene sequence: CDR1 KGHSH, CDR2 LQKENI. CDR3 amino acids: CASSPKLAGNLFSYNEQFF. The CDR3 DNA reads TGTGCCAGCTCACCAAAACTAGCGGGAAACCTCTTTTCCTACAATGAGCAGTTCTTC. The full variable domain, its missing parts supplied by reference TRBV18 and TRBJ2-1, is NAGVMQNPRHLVRRRGQEARLRCSPMKGHSHVYWYRQLPEEGLKFMVYLQKENIIDESGMPKERFSAEFPKEGPSILRIQQVVRGDSAAYFCASSPKLAGNLFSYNEQFFGPGTRLTVL.